This TCR beta chain was documented in a study of T-cell memory formation after mild COVID-19. In the study overall: Among the donors, TCR clusters were largely specific to each donor.

Study outcomes and limitations: Clones which contracted sat mainly in CM and EM if CD4+, and in EMRA if CD8+. The finding that pre-infection memory included some responding clones suggested that cross-reactive memory joined.

Turning to this clonotype: Its target is unknown.

The CDR3 is 14 residues long. Trimming removed 0 bases at V and 2 bases at J, with 8 bases between. Each CDR3 protein gets one entry after TCRdb re-called the 5' RACE reads with MiXCR. Among 150,000 to 200,000 distinct CDR3 sequences, around 10% were seen once, and the ten largest hold around 3.8%. The receptor's source is a man aged 18 to 30 who had mild COVID-19 (a few samples of this study predate the infection). Cell type and time point are not known. The sample comprised PBMCs or a T cell subset sorted from them (not recorded which). V usage is TRBV12-3 or TRBV12-4 and J usage is TRBJ2-7; D call uncertain. The CDR3, as DNA: TGTGCCAGCAGTTTAGCGGACGGTACCTACGAGCAGTACTTC. Its protein product is CASSLADGTYEQYF.